The 8 T cell receptor beta chains below all came from one sample that was sequenced in a study of human thymus T cells. The assay was immunoSEQ multiplex PCR, and TCRdb's table has in-frame clones only and misses some. The data show about 78,000 clones, nearly 98% seen once. From resections taken during corrective heart surgery, the thymus tissue was obtained. Sample: thymus tissue. The receptors come from a boy younger than two with a congenital heart defect but otherwise immunologically healthy.

The chain uses TRBV27 and TRBJ1-4; 8 positions agree with TRBD1. The trim removed 4 bases at V and 10 bases at J, leaving 14 bases unmatched. This CDR3 has 16 amino acids. The germline CDR1 and CDR2 sequences are MNHEY and SMNVEV (reference sequence). Here the CDR3 DNA reads TGTGCCAGCAGTTCCTCCGGCGGGTATGACAGGGGAAAACTGTTTTTT. Protein sequence: CASSSSGGYDRGKLFF.

The chain links TRBV7-3 to TRBJ2-2; tentative D call: TRBD2 (8 bases). The CDR3 spans 18 residues. V lost 11 bases and J lost 6, with 31 bases in between. Germline assignment: CDR1 SGHTA and CDR2 FQGTGA. The CDR3 loop reads CASSQRGLSSGAAGELFF. CDR3 nucleotides: TGTGCCTCCTCCCAAAGGGGGCTAAGTAGCGGGGCGGCCGGGGAGCTGTTTTTT.

To note about this clone: This same CDR3 is encoded by further DNA sequences in the sample. The chain recombines TRBV20-1 with TRBJ2-7; D gene unclear. The germline V gene has CDR1 DFQATT and CDR2 SNEGSKA (reference sequence). V shed 3 bases and J shed 4 bases, with 7 bases lying between them. CDR3 size: 11 residues. The DNA for the CDR3 is TGCAGTGCTAGTTCGGCTTACGAGCAGTACTTC. It encodes CSASSAYEQYF.

This sequence joins TRBV5-6 and TRBJ2-1, with 8 bases lining up with TRBD2. The CDR3 is 16 residues long. V gave up 1 base and J gave up 9 bases; unmatched junction bases: 12. Germline loops: CDR1 SGHDT, CDR2 YYEEEE. CDR3 DNA: TGTGCCAGCAGCTTGCTTGGTAGCGGGATTCGGGGTGAGCAGTTCTTC. Residues: CASSLLGSGIRGEQFF. Variable domain in full (rest from reference TRBV5-6 and TRBJ2-1): DAGVTQSPTHLIKTRGQQVTLRCSPKSGHDTVSWYQQALGQGPQFIFQYYEEEERQRGNFPDRFSGHQFPNYSSELNVNALLLGDSALYLCASSLLGSGIRGEQFFGPGTRLTVL.

The V and J genes are TRBV4-2 and TRBJ2-1; 14 positions match TRBD2. The CDR3 runs to 21 residues. Per the germline V gene, CDR1 is LGHNA and CDR2 is YNFKEQ. Trimming took 4 bases from V and 1 from J; bases not matched to a gene: 15. This CDR3 reads CASSPLAAGTSGGDSYNEQFF. For the CDR3, the DNA is TGTGCCAGCAGCCCCCTAGCCGCCGGGACTAGCGGGGGAGATTCCTACAATGAGCAGTTCTTC.

The gene calls are TRBV28 and TRBJ2-6; no definite D call. The germline V gene encodes CDR1 MDHEN and CDR2 SYDVKM. CDR3 size: 17 residues. Trimming left V 2 bases short and J 1 base short, with 12 bases between. DNA for the CDR3: TGTGCCAGCAGTTTAATTCTTTCCCGATCTGGGGCCAACGTCCTGACTTTC. It specifies CASSLILSRSGANVLTF.

The gene calls are TRBV4-1 and TRBJ1-2, with a possible D match to TRBD1 (5 bases). The CDR3 totals 18 residues. The germline CDR1 and CDR2 sequences are MGHRA and YSYEKL. V was clipped by 0 bases and J by 1 base, with 18 bases between them. CDR3 in DNA: TGCGCCAGCAGCCAAGATAGGCAGGGAACCAAATTTAACTATGGCTACACCTTC. The encoded protein is CASSQDRQGTKFNYGYTF.

This chain's CDR3 is CASKFNRGINEQFF. In DNA, the CDR3 is TGCGCCAGCAAGTTTAACCGAGGGATAAATGAGCAGTTCTTC. The chain carries TRBV4-3 and TRBJ2-1, with D possibly TRBD2 on 5 matching bases. Germline V gene sequence: CDR1 LGHNA, CDR2 YSLEER. The CDR3 has 14 amino acids. V was cut by 7 bases and J by 7 bases, with 17 bases left in between.